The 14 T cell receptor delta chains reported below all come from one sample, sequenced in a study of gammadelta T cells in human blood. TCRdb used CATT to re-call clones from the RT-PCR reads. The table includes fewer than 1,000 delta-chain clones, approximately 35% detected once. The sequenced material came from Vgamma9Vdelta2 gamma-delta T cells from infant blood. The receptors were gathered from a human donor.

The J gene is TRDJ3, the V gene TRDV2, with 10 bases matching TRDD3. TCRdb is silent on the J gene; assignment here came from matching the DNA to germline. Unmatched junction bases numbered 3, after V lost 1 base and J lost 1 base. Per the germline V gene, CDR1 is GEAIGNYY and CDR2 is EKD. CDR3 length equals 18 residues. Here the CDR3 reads CACDTLGDKSWDTRQMFF. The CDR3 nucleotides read TGTGCCTGTGACACGCTGGGGGATAAATCCTGGGACACCCGACAGATGTTTTTC.

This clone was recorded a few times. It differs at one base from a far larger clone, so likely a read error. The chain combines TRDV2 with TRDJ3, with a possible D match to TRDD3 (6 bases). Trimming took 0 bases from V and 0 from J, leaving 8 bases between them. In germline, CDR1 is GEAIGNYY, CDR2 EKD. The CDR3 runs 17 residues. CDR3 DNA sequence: TGTGCCTGTGACACCTGGGGGGGCTCCTGGGACACCCGACAGATGTTTTTC. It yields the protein CACDTWGGSWDTRQMFF.

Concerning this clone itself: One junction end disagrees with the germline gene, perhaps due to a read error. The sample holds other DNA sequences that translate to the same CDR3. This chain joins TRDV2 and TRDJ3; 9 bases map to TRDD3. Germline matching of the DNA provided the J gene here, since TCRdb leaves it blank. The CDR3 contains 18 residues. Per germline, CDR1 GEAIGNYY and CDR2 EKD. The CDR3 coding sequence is TGTGCCTGTGACACCTGGGGGATAAACTCCTGGGACACTCGACAGATGTTTTTC. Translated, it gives CACDTWGINSWDTRQMFF.

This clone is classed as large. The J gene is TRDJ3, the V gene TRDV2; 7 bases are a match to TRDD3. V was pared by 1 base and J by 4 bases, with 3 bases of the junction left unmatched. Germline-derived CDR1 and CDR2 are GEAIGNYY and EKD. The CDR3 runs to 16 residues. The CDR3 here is CACDTWDTWDTRQMFF. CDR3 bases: TGTGCCTGTGACACATGGGATACTTGGGACACCCGACAGATGTTTTTC.

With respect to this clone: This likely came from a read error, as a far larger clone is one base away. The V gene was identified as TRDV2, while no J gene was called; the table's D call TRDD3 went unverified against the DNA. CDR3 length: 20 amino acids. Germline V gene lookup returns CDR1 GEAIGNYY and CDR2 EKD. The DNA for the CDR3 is TGTGCCTGTGACACTGGCTGGGGGAGACGCCAGTCCTGGGACACCCGACAGATGTTTTTT. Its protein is CACDTGWGRRQSWDTRQMFF.

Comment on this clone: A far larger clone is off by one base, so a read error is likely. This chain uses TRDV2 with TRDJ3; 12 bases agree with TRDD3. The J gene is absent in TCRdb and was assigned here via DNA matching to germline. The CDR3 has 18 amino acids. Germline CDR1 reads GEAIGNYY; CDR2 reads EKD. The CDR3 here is CACDYTGGYSWDIRQMFF. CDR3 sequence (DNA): TGTGCCTGTGACTATACTGGGGGATACTCCTGGGACATCCGACAGATGTTTTTC.

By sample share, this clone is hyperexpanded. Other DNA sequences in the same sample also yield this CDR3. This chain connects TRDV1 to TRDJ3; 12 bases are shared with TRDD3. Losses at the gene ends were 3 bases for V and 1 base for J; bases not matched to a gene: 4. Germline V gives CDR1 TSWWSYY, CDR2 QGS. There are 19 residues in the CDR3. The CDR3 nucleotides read TGTGCTCTTGGGGATCCTGGGGGATACGGGTCCTGGGACACCCGACAGATGTTTTTC. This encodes CALGDPGGYGSWDTRQMFF.

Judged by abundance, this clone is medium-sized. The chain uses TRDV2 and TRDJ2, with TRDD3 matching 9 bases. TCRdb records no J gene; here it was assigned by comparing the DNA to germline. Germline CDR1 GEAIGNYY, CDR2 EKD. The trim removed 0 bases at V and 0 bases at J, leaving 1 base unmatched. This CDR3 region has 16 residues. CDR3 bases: TGTGCCTGTGACACCGTGGGGGATACTTTGACAGCACAACTCTTCTTT. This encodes CACDTVGDTLTAQLFF.

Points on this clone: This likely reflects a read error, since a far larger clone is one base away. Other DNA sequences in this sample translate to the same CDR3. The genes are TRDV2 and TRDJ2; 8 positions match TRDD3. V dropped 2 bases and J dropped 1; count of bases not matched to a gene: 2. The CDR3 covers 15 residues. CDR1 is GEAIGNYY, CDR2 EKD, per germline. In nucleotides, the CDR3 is TGTGCCTGTGACATTCTGGGGGATTTGACAGCACAACTCTTCTTT. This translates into CACDILGDLTAQLFF.

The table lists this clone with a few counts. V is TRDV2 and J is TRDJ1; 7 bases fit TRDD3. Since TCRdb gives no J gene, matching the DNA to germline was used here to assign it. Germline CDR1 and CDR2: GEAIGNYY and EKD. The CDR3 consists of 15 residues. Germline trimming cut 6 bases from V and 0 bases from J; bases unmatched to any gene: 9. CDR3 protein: CACWALGAHTDKLIF. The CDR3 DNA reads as TGTGCCTGTTGGGCTCTGGGGGCTCACACCGATAAACTCATCTTT.

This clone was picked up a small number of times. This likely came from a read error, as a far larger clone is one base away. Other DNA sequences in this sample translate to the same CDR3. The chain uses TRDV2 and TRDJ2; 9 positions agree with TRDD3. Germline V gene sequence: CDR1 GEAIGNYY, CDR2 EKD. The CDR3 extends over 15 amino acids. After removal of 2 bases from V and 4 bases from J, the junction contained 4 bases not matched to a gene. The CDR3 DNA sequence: TGTGCCTGTGACATATTGGGGGATAGGACAGCACAACTCTTCTTT. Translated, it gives CACDILGDRTAQLFF.

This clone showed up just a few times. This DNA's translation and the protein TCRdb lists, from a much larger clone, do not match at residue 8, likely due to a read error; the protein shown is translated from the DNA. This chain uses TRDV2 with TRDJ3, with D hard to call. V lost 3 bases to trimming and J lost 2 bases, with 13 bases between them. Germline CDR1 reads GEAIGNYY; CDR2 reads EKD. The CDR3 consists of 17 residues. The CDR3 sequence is CACDYASAPWDTRQMFF. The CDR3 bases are TGTGCCTGTGACTACGCAAGTGCTCCCTGGGACACCCGACAGATGTTTTTC.

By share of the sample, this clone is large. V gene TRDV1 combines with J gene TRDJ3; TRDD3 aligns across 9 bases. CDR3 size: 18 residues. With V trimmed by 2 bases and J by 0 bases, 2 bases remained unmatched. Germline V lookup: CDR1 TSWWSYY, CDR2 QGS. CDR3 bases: TGTGCTCTTGGGGAATACTGGGGGAGCTCCTGGGACACCCGACAGATGTTTTTC. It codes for CALGEYWGSSWDTRQMFF.

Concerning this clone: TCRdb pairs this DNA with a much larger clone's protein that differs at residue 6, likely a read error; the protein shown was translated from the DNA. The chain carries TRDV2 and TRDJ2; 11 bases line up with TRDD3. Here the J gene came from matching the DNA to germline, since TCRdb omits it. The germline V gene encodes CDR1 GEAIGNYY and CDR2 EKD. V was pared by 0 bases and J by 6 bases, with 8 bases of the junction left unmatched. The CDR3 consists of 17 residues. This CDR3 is CACDTFGGYEFSAQLFF. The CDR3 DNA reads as TGTGCCTGTGACACCTTTGGGGGATACGAGTTCTCAGCACAACTCTTCTTT.